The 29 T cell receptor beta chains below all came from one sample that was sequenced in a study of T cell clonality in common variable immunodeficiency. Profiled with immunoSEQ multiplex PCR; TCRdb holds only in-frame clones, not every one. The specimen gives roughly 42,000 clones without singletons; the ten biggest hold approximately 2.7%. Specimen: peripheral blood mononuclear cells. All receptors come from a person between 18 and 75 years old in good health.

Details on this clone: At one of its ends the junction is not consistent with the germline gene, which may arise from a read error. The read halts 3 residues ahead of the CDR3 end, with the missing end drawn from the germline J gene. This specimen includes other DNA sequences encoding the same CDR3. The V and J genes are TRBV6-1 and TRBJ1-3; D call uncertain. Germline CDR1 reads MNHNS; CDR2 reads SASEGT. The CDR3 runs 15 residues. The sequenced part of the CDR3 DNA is TGTGCCAGCAGTGCCAGGCCCGGCTCTGGAAACACA. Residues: CASSARPGSGNT. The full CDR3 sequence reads CASSARPGSGNTIYF.

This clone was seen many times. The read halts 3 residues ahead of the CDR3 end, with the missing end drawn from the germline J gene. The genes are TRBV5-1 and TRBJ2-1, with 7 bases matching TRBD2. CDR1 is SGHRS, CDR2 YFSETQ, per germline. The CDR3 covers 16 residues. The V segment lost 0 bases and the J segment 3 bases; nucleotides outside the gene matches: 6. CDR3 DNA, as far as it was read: TGCGCCAGCAGCTTGGTGTCGGCGGGGGTCTACAATGAG. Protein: CASSLVSAGVYNE. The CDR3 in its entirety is CASSLVSAGVYNEQFF. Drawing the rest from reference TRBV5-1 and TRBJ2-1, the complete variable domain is KAGVTQTPRYLIKTRGQQVTLSCSPISGHRSVSWYQQTPGQGLQFLFEYFSETQRNKGNFPGRFSGRQFSNSRSEMNVSTLELGDSALYLCASSLVSAGVYNEQFFGPGTRLTVL.

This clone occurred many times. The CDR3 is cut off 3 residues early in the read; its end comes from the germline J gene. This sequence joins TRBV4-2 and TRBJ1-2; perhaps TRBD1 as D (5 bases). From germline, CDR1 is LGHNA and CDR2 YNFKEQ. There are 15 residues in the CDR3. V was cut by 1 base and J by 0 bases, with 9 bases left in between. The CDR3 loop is CASSQVGGTNYGYTF. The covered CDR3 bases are TGTGCCAGCAGCCAAGTGGGGGGGACTAACTATGGC.

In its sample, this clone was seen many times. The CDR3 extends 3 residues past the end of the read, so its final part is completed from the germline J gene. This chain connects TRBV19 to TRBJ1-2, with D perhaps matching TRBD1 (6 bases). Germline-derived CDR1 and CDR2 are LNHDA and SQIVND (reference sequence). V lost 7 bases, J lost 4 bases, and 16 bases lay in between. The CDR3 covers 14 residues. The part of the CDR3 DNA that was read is TGTGCCAGTAACGTCCAGGGGCGGCCCTATGGC. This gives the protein CASNVQGRPYG. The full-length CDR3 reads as CASNVQGRPYGYTF. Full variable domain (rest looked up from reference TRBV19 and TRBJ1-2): DGGITQSPKYLFRKEGQNVTLSCEQNLNHDAMYWYRQDPGQGLRLIYYSQIVNDFQKGDIAEGYSVSREKKESFPLTVTSAQKNPTAFYLCASNVQGRPYGYTFGSGTRLTVV.

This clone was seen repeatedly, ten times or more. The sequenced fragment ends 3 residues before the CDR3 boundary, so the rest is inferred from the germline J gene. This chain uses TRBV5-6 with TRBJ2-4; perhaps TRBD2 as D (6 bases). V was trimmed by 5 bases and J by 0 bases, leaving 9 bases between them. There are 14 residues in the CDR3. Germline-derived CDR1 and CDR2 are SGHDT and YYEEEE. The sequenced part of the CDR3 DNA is TGTGCCAGCAGTCCGGGGGTAGCCAAAAACATT. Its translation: CASSPGVAKNI. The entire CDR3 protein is CASSPGVAKNIQYF.

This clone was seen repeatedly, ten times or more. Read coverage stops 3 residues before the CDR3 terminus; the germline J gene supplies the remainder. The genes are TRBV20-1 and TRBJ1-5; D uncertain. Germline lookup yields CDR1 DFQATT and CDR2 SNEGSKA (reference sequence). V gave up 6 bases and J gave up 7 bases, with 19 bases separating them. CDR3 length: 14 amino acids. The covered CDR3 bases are TGCAGTGCCCTTCCCATAGGAGGCAGGCAGCCC. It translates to CSALPIGGRQP. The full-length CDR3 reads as CSALPIGGRQPQHF.

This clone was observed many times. The CDR3 here is CASSDSVAGGADTQYF. The sequenced part of the CDR3 DNA is TGTGCCAGCAGTGACAGCGTAGCGGGGGGCGCAGATACG. The chain joins TRBV6-4 to TRBJ2-3; 10 bases line up with TRBD2. The read halts 3 residues ahead of the CDR3 end, with the missing end drawn from the germline J gene. CDR1 and CDR2 (germline): MRHNA, SNTAGT. The CDR3 sequence is 16 residues long. With 2 bases clipped from V and 4 bases from J, the junction kept 6 bases outside the gene matches.

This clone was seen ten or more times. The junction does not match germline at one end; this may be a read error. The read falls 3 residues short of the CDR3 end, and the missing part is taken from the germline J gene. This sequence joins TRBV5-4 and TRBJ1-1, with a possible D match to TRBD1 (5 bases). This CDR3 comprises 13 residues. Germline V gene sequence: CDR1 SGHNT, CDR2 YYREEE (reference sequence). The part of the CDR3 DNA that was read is TGCGTGCAGGGCACCATCATGAACACTGAA. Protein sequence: CVQGTIMNTE. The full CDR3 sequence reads CVQGTIMNTEAFF.

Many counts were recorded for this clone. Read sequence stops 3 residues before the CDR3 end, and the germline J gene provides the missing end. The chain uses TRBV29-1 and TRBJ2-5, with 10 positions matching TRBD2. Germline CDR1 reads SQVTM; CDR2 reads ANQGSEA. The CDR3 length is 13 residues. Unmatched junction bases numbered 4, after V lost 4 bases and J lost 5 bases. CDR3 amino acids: CSVGPAGGETQYF. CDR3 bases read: TGCAGCGTTGGTCCAGCGGGAGGGGAGACC.

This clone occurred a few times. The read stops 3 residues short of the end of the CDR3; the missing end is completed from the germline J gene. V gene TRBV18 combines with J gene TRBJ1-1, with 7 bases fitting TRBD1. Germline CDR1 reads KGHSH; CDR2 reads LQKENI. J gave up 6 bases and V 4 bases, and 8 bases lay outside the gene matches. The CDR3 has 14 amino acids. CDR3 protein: CASSQGAQGAEAFF. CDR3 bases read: TGTGCCAGCTCACAGGGAGCCCAGGGGGCTGAA.

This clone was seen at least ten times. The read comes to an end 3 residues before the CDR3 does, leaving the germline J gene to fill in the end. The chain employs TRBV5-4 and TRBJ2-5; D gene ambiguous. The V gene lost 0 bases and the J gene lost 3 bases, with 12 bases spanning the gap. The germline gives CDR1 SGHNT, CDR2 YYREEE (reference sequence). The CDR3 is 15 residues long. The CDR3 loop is CASSLGLTVEETQYF. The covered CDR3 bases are TGTGCCAGCAGCTTGGGACTTACTGTCGAAGAGACC.

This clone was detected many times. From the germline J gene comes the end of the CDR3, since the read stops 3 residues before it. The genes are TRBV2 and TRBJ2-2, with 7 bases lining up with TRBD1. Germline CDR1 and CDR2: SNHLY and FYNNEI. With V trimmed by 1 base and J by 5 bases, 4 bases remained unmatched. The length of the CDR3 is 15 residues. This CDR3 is CASSEGDSITGELFF. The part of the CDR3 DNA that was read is TGTGCCAGCAGTGAAGGGGACAGCATTACCGGGGAG.

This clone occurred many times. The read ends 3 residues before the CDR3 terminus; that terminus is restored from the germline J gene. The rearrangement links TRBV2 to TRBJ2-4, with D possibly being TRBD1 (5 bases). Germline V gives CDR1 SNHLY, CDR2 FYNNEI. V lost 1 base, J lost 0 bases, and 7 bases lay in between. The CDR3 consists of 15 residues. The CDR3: CASSEEGLAKNIQYF. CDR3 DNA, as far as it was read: TGTGCCAGCAGTGAAGAGGGGCTAGCCAAAAACATT.

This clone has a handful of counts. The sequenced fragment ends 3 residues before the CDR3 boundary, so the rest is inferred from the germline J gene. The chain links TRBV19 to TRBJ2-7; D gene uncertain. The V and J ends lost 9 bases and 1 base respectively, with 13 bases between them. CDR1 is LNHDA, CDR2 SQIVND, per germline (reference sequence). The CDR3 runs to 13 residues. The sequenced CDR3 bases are TGTGCCAGCAACCCCGGGTCTTCCTACGAG. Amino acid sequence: CASNPGSSYE. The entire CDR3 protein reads CASNPGSSYEQYF.

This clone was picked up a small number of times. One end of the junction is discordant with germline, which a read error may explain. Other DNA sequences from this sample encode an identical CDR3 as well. The part of the CDR3 DNA that was read is TGTGCCAGTAGTATTAAGGTGGTGCAGCCAGGCCGCTCTGGAAACACT. Translation gives CASSIKVVQPGRSGNT. In full, the CDR3 reads CASSIKVVQPGRSGNTIYF. V is TRBV19 and J is TRBJ1-3; D unresolved. The read stops 3 residues short of the end of the CDR3; the missing end is completed from the germline J gene. CDR3 length equals 19 residues. Per the germline V gene, CDR1 is LNHDA and CDR2 is SQIVND (reference sequence).

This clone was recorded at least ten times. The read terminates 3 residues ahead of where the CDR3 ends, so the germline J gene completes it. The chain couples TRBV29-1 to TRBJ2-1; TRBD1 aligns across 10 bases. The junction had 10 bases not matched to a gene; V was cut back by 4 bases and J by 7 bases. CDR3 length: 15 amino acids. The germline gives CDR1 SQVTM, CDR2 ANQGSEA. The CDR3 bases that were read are TGCAGCGTTGCAGGGACAGGGGATGATTATAATGAG. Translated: CSVAGTGDDYNE. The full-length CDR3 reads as CSVAGTGDDYNEQFF.

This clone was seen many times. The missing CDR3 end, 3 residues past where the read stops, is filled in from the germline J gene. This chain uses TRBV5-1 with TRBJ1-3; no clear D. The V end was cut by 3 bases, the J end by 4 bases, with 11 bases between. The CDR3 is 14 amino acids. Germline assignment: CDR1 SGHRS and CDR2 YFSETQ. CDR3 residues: CASSYSGEGNTIYF. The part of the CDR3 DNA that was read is TGCGCCAGCAGCTACTCCGGGGAAGGAAACACC.

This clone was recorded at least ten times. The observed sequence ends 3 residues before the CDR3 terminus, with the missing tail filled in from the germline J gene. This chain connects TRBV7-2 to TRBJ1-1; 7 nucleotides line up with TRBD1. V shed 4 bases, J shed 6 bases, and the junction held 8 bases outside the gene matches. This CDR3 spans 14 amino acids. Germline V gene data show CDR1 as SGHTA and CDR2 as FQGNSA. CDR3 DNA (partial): TGTGCCAGCAGCTCCGGGACAGCGAGCCCTGAA. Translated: CASSSGTASPE. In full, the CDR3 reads CASSSGTASPEAFF.

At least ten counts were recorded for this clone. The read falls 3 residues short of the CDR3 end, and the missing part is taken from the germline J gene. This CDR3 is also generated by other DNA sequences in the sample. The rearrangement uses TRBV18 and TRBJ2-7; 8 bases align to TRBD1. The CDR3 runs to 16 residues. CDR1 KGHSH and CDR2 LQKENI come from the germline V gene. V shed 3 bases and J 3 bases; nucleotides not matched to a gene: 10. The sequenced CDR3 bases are TGTGCCAGCTCACCGCGGACAGGGAAATCCGTCTACGAG. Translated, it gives CASSPRTGKSVYE. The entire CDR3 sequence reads CASSPRTGKSVYEQYF.

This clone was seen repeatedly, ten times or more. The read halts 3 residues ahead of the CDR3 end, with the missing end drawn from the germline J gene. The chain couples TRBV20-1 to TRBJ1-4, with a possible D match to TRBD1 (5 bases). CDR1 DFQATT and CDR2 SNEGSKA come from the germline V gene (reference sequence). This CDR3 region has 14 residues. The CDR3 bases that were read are TGCAGTGTTTTACCTACAGGCCTTATTGGTAAA. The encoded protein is CSVLPTGLIGK. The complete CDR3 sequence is CSVLPTGLIGKLFF.

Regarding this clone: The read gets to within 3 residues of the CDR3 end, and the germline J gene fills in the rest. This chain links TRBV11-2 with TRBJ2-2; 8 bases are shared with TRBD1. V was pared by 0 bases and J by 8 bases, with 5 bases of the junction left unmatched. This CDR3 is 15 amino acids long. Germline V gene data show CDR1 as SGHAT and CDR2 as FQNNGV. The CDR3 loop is CASSLEGRGRGELFF. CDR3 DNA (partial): TGTGCCAGCAGCTTAGAAGGCAGGGGGCGAGGGGAG.

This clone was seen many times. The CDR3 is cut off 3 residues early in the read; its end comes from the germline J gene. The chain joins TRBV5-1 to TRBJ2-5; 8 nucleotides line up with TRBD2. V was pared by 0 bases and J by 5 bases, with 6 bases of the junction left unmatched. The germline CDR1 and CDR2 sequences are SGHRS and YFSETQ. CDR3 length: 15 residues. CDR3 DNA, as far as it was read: TGCGCCAGCAGCTTGGCGCCGGGGGGGCCGGAGACC. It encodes CASSLAPGGPET. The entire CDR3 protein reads CASSLAPGGPETQYF.

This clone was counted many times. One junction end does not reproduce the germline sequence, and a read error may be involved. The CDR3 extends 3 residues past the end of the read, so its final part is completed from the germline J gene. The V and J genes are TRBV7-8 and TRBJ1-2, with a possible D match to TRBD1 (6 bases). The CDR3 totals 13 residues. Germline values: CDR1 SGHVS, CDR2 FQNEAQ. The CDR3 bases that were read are TGTGCCAGCAGCCGAGGGGGGGACTATGAC. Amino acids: CASSRGGDYD. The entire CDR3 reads CASSRGGDYDYTF. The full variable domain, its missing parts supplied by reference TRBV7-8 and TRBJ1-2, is GAGVSQSPRYKVAKRGQDVALRCDPISGHVSLFWYQQALGQGPEFLTYFQNEAQLDKSGLPSDRFFAERPEGSVSTLKIQRTQQEDSAVYLCASSRGGDYDYTFGSGTRLTVV.

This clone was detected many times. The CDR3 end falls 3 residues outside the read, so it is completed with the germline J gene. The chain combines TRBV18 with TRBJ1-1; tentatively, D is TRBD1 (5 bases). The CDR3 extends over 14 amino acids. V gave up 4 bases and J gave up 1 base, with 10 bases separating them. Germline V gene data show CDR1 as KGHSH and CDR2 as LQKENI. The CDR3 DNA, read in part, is TGTGCCAGCTCACTGATGGACAAGAACACTGAA. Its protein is CASSLMDKNTE. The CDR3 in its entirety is CASSLMDKNTEAFF.

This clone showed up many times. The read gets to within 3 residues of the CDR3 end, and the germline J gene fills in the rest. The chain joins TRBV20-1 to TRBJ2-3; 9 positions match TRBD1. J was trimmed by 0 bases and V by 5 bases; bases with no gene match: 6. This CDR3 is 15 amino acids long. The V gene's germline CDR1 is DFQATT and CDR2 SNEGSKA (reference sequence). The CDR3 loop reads CSAPDRGKSTDTQYF. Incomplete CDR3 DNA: TGCAGTGCTCCGGACAGGGGCAAAAGCACAGATACG.

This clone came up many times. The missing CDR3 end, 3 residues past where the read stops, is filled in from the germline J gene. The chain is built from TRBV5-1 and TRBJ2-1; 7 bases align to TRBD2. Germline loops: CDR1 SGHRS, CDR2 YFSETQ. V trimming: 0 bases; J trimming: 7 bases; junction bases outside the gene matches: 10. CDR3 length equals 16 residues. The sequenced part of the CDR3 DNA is TGCGCCAGCAGCTTGGATGGCGGGGGTTGGGGGAATGAG. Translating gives CASSLDGGGWGNE. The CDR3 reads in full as CASSLDGGGWGNEQFF. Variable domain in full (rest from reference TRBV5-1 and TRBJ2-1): KAGVTQTPRYLIKTRGQQVTLSCSPISGHRSVSWYQQTPGQGLQFLFEYFSETQRNKGNFPGRFSGRQFSNSRSEMNVSTLELGDSALYLCASSLDGGGWGNEQFFGPGTRLTVL.

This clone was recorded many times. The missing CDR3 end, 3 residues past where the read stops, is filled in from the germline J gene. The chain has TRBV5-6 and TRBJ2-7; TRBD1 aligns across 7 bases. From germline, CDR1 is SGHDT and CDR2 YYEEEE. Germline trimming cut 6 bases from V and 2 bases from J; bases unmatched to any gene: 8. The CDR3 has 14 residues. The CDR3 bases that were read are TGTGCCAGCACCGCACAGGGGTTGGCCTACGAG. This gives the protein CASTAQGLAYE. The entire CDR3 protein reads CASTAQGLAYEQYF. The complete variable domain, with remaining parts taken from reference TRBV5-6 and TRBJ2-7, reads DAGVTQSPTHLIKTRGQQVTLRCSPKSGHDTVSWYQQALGQGPQFIFQYYEEEERQRGNFPDRFSGHQFPNYSSELNVNALLLGDSALYLCASTAQGLAYEQYFGPGTRLTVT.

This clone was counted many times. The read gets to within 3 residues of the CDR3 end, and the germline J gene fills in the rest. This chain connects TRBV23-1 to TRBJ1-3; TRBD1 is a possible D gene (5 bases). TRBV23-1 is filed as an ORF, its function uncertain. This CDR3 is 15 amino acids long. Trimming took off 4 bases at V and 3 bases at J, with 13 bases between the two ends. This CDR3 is CASSLSGGSGNTIYF. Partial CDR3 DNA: TGCGCCAGCAGTCTGTCGGGGGGTAGTGGAAACACC.

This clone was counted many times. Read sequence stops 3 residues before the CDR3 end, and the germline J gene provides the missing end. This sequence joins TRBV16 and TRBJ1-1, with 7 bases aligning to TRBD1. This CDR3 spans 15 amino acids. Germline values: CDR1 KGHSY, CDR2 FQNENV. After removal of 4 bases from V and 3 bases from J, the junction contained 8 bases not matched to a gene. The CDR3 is CASSRDRAGDTEAFF. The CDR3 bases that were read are TGTGCCAGCAGCCGCGACAGGGCCGGAGACACTGAA. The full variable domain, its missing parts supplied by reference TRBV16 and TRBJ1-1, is GEEVAQTPKHLVRGEGQKAKLYCAPIKGHSYVFWYQQVLKNEFKFLISFQNENVFDETGMPKERFSAKCLPNSPCSLEIQATKLEDSAVYFCASSRDRAGDTEAFFGQGTRLTVV.